The source of this TCR beta chain is a study of blood T cell repertoires in COVID-19. Two negative PCRs, clearance, or symptom resolution were required of recovered Cohort 3 donors. Method: immunoSEQ multiplex PCR; TCRdb's copy keeps in-frame clones and lacks some. There are about 330,000 clones in the sample; roughly 90% occur only once, and about 18% lies in the top ten. The CDR3 consists of 14 residues. Germline V lookup: CDR1 SNHLY, CDR2 FYNNEI. Trimming removed 10 bases from V and 3 bases from J, with 16 bases in between. Sequencing input: PBMCs or T cells enriched from blood (not recorded which). The source of this sequence is a woman in her thirties who had recovered from COVID-19. The chain links TRBV2 to TRBJ2-1, with TRBD2 as a possible D gene (5 bases). CDR3 loop: CATSPFRDYNEQFF. CDR3 DNA sequence: TGTGCCACCTCCCCTTTCCGGGACTACAATGAGCAGTTCTTC. The entire variable domain, with the rest obtained from reference TRBV2 and TRBJ2-1, is as follows: EPEVTQTPSHQVTQMGQEVILRCVPISNHLYFYWYRQILGQKVEFLVSFYNNEISEKSEIFDDQFSVERPDGSNFTLKIRSTKLEDSAMYFCATSPFRDYNEQFFGPGTRLTVL.